This TCR beta chain was observed in a study of T-cell memory formation after mild COVID-19. As for this clonotype: Its antigen remains unknown.

There are 18 residues in the CDR3. Per germline, CDR1 MNHNY and CDR2 SVGAGI (reference sequence). Trimming removed 4 bases from V and 0 bases from J; junction bases left unmatched: 9. Study-level results: Some responding clones appeared in pre-infection memory, suggesting cross-reactive memory joined.

TCRdb re-analysed the 5' RACE reads in MiXCR, keeping a single row per CDR3 protein. The sample shows about 190,000 distinct CDR3 sequences, about 16% of them seen only once. This receptor was obtained from an adult woman who had mild COVID-19 (a few samples of this study predate the infection). Cell type and time point are not known. The chain is built from TRBV6-6 and TRBJ2-3, with 11 positions matching TRBD2. The sequencing sample was made of PBMCs or a T cell subset sorted from them (not recorded which). CDR3 nucleotides: TGTGCCAGCAGTTTACAACTAGCGGGAGTGTCCAGCACAGATACGCAGTATTTT. Its translation: CASSLQLAGVSSTDTQYF.